The clone carrying this TCR beta chain was counted ten times or more. Antigen: not known. CDR3 size: 13 residues. Germline lookup yields CDR1 MNHNS and CDR2 SASEGT. Trimming removed 4 bases from V and 5 bases from J, with 11 bases in between. This record belongs to a study of blood T cells in healthy people across ages. Study-wide points: Naive T cell percentage showed a strong correlation with the diversity of TCR beta.

Alongside a J-beta primer mix, a sample-barcoded 5' primer served in a second PCR lasting 7 to 11 cycles. TCRdb reanalysed the 5' RACE reads using MiXCR and keeps one entry per CDR3 protein. Altogether about 720,000 distinct CDR3 sequences are present, about 20% being singletons, with the ten largest covering 20% to 25%. In terms of origin and age, donors were healthy Caucasian individuals from Russia aged about 6 to 100. Extraction of total RNA produced a minimum of 5.5 micrograms from each sample. The clonotype was recovered from a man aged 65 to 79 in good health. J is TRBJ2-5 and V is TRBV6-1, with D perhaps matching TRBD1 (6 bases). Sequenced sample: blood. The CDR3 sequence: CASSVLGGETQYF. The CDR3 bases are TGTGCCAGCAGTGTACTAGGGGGTGAGACCCAGTACTTC.